This T cell receptor (beta chain) was sequenced during a study of beta chain features in type 1 diabetes (dated 2018 in TCRdb). Regarding the study in general: Mean age, gender distribution, total cell number and subset yield did not differ between patients and healthy donors. Whereas all 28 donors provided naive and central memory subsets, regulatory and stem cell-like memory subsets were isolated from just 8 patients and about 8 healthy donors. The study compared TCRB repertoires of sorted circulating CD4+ T cell subsets between recently diagnosed type 1 diabetes patients and matched healthy donors. A total of 90 million to 120 million sorted cells were examined across all samples, and a strong correlation was observed between cell number per subset and RNA yield.

The High Capacity cDNA Reverse Transcription Kit was used to reverse transcribe all of the isolated RNA, meaning that expressed TCRB transcripts were what got sequenced. Deep immunoSEQ sequencing was performed on naive, central memory and regulatory T cell samples, with an average of approximately 3.9 million total reads per sample. After sorted cells were lysed in RLT buffer, RNA was extracted with DNase-treated RNeasy Micro or Mini kits, with the choice depending on cell number. Each cell subset was processed separately to prevent cross-contamination, with patient and healthy donor samples processed together. The immunoSEQ multiplex PCR was used to amplify TCRB sequences from cDNA, yielding 87-bp fragments that span the CDR3 region. Sequencing of the amplicons was done on the Illumina HiSeq platform. In the source study's methods: Synthetic template baselines were used to correct PCR bias computationally, reads within Hamming distance 2 were collapsed together, and singletons that could not be merged were discarded. By aligning reads against IMGT, V, D and J genes, CDR3 length, and insertions or deletions at six rearrangement sites were assigned. Within each subset, clonotype counts were normalized to sorted cell number, after which true diversity and Gini coefficients were computed with the tcR R package. Repertoire sharing was quantified using the overlap coefficient calculated on TCRB nucleotide sequences. As a proxy for the pre-selection repertoire, out-of-frame TCRB sequences from naive cells were analyzed. TCRdb holds this immuneACCESS table with in-frame rearrangements only. Some clones are missing; in checked studies, unresolved V genes explain under half, and the rest has no known cause. V, J and clone size derive from that table, while D and trimming were established from the DNA sequence. The table for this sample lists under 800,000 clones; roughly 16% of them were counted only once. The top ten hold approximately 0.087% of the sample.

This clone was observed a few times. What this receptor recognizes is not known. No much larger clone is present one base from it, and per-base qualities are unavailable. The germline V gene encodes CDR1 LGHNA and CDR2 YSLEER. The CDR3 runs 13 amino acids, cysteine and phenylalanine included. Only CDR3 DNA is held: 39 bases, read in frame from base 1. V and J are truncated by 2 bases and 9 bases respectively, leaving an intervening sequence of 11 bases. Overall results and qualifications from the work: Type 1 diabetes patients showed a moderate but significant shortening of TCRB CDR3 length in all four CD4+ subsets. Because cDNA was sequenced instead of genomic DNA, activated cells with high expression could be over-represented, although the groups did not differ in activation or CD3 levels. PCR might favor shorter templates, but patient and control samples were amplified and corrected together, so any skew would affect both groups equally. HLA sub-analyses involved small numbers of individuals, so any influence of HLA type on TCRB rearrangement remained unresolved. Naive, central memory and regulatory TCRB repertoires appeared more similar among patients than among healthy donors. Patients with type 1 diabetes made fewer insertions and deleted more nucleotides at VDJ recombination sites, implying thymic rearrangement abnormalities.

From each donor, a single peripheral blood sample of around 120 mL on average was drawn into heparinised tubes. Naive, central memory, regulatory and stem cell-like memory CD4+ T cells were sorted on a BD FACSAria II using a panel including CD45RO, CCR7, CD25, CD127, CD95 and CD27. Every sorted population had a purity above 98%. Right away, PBMCs were isolated by Lymphoprep density gradient centrifugation and were stained directly, with no culture step. So that batch effects would be minimized, each experiment stained and sorted samples in pairs, pairing one healthy donor with one patient. The chain is assembled from TRBV4-3 and TRBJ2-1; no D gene is confidently identified. The receptor's source is a young man in good health. Specimen: naive CD4+ T cells from blood. The cell subset or site label of this sample denotes: true naive CD4+ T cells. The base sequence is TGCGCCAGCAGCCAACCCTCGTACGGTGAGCAGTTCTTC. This encodes CASSQPSYGEQFF.